This T cell receptor beta chain was recovered during a study of blood T cells in healthy people across ages. General observations from the study: Older individuals had lower TCR beta diversity per million T cells (the decline was roughly linear).

This clonotype came up a few times. Its target is not known. The CDR3 totals 15 residues. Germline loops: CDR1 SNHLY, CDR2 FYNNEI. Germline trimming cut 2 bases from V and 10 bases from J; bases unmatched to any gene: 8. Using a J-beta primer mix together with a sample-barcoded 5' primer, a second PCR was run for about 7 to 12 cycles. TCRdb reprocessed the 5' RACE reads via MiXCR and lists one record per CDR3 protein. The top ten hold 9.4% of the sample, which has around 700,000 distinct CDR3 sequences, around a quarter seen once. Separately, the same data were catalogued under a study of T cells of mothers and their children. That paper states: Using 1.5 ug per 15 ul, all extracted RNA underwent cDNA synthesis. Regardless of relatedness, pairs show thymic selection shaping TCR recombination output in a similar manner.

The receptor was isolated from a boy between 10 and 17 years old in good health. The sequenced sample consisted of blood. V and J are TRBV2 and TRBJ1-6; 7 bases map to TRBD1. The CDR3 DNA sequence: TGTGCCAGCAGTGAACAGGCAGGGGGAGGATCACCCCTCCACTTT. Amino acids: CASSEQAGGGSPLHF.